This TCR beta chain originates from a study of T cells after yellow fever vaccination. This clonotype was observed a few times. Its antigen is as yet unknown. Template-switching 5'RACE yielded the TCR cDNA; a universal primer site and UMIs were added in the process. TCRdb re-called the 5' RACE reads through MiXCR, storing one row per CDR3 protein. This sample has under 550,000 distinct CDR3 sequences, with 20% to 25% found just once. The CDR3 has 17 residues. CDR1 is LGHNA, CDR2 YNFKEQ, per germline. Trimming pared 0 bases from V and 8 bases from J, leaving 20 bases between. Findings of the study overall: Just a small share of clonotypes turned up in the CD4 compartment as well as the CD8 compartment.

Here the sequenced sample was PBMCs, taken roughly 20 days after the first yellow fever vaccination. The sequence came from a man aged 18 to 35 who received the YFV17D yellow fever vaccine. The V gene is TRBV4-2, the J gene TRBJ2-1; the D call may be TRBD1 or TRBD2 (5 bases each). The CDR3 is CASSQDSRGKGEDEQFF. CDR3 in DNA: TGTGCCAGCAGCCAAGATTCGAGGGGAAAAGGGGAAGATGAGCAGTTCTTC.